This T cell receptor (beta chain) was found in a study of blood T cell repertoires in COVID-19 (dated by TCRdb to 2018 to 2020). About the investigation overall: The collaborator samples originated in the United States, Italy and Spain and spanned the acute and convalescent phases of COVID-19. The material from the prospective study consisted of cDNA or gDNA derived from T cells, B-cell-depleted T cells, or PBMCs. The dataset comprised deeply sampled blood TCRbeta repertoires from subjects exposed to, actively infected with, or recovered from COVID-19. The repertoires were released in a freely available public database meant as a resource for research on the immune response to SARS-CoV-2. Samples were obtained from the ongoing ImmuneRACE study (first 160 participants) and from about 1,300 subjects provided by 6 global collaborators. A de-identified subject ID, COVID-19 status, age in years and sex were almost always included in the sample metadata. Where available, HLA class I and class II types were taken from metadata supplied by the sample provider and were not determined by assay-based typing. What the study reported, not specific to this receptor: Clinical and demographic metadata were provided uncurated, with the amount varying by source and participant.

TCRbeta CDR3 regions were amplified from genomic DNA by means of the immunoSEQ Assay, a bias-controlled multiplex PCR. Concerning the study's data processing: The number of nucleated cells in each sample was estimated by amplification of reference gene primers within the assay. To quantify the absolute abundance of each unique TCRbeta CDR3 rearrangement, sequence reads were collapsed and filtered. For each sample, productive Simpson clonality was calculated by taking the square root of Simpson's diversity index across productive rearrangements. Entries here come from immuneACCESS through TCRdb and include only in-frame sequences with V and J called. Some clones fail to appear in such tables; in the studies checked, an unresolved V gene covers under half of the shortfall, and the cause of the remainder is unknown. The DNA gave D and trimming, while V, J and clone size come from that table. The sample records about 90,000 clones, 80% of which are singletons. The top ten clones comprise approximately 10% of the sample.

This clone was detected only a few times. This receptor's antigen is unknown. A junction end diverges from the germline sequence, so it may reflect a read error. Inclusive of the bounding cysteine and phenylalanine, the CDR3 is 14 residues long. Only CDR3 DNA is held: 42 bases, read in frame from base 1. Via the germline V gene, CDR1 is SGHVS and CDR2 FNYEAQ. Collaborating institutions collected whole blood in K2EDTA tubes following their own protocols. Collaborator samples were shipped for TCRbeta analysis as frozen whole blood, isolated PBMCs, or DNA extracted from either sample type. The sequence was collected from a woman in her 70s with acute or convalescent COVID-19. The sequenced sample was peripheral blood. The V gene is TRBV7-6 and the J gene is TRBJ2-1, with a tentative D gene TRBD1 over 6 matching bases. The DNA sequence reads TGTGCCAGCAGCTTAGAGGTGCGACAGGAGCCTTGGATCTTC. This codes for CASSLEVRQEPWIF.